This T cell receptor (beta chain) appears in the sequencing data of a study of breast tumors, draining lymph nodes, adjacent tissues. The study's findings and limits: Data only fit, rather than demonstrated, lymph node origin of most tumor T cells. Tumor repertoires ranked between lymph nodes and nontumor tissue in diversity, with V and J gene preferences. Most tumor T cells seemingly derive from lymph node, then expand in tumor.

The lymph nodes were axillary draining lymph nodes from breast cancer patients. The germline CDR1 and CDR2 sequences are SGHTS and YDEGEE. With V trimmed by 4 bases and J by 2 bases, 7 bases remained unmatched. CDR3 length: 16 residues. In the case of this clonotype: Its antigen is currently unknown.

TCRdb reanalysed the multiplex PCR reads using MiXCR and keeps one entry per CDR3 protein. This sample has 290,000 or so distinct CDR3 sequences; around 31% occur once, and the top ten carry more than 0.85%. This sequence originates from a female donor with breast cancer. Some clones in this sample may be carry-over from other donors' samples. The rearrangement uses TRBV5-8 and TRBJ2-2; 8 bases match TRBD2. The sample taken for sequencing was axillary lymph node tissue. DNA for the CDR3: TGTGCCAGCAGCCGGGGGGGCGGGACAAACACCGGGGAGCTGTTTTTT. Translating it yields CASSRGGGTNTGELFF.